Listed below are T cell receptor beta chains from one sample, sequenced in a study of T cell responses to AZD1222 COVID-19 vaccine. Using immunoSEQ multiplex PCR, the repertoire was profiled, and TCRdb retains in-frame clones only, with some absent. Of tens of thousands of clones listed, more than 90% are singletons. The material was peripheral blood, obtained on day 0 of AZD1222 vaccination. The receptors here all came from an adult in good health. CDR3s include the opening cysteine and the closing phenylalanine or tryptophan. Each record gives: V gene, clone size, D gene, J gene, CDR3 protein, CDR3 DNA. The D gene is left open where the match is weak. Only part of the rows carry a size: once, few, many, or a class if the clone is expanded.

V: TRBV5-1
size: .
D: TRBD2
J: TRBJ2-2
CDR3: CASSKGLAGGRANTGELFF
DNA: TGCGCCAGCAGCAAGGGACTAGCGGGGGGCCGGGCTAACACCGGGGAGCTGTTTTTT

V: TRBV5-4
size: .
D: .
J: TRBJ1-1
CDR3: CASSQIGGEAFF
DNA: TGTGCCAGCAGCCAGATAGGAGGTGAAGCTTTCTTT

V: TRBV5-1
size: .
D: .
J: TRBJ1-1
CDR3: CASSSAGGEAFF
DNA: TGCGCCAGCAGCTCCGCGGGCGGCGAAGCTTTCTTT

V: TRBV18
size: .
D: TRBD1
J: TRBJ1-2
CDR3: CASSSGQAYGYTF
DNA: TGTGCCAGCTCATCGGGACAGGCGTATGGCTACACCTTC

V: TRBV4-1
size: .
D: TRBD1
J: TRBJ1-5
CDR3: CASSQDRGWQPQHF
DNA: TGCGCCAGCAGCCAGGACAGGGGTTGGCAGCCCCAGCATTTT

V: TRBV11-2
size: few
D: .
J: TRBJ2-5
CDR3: CASSLRKGWGQETQYF
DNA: TGTGCCAGCAGCTTAAGGAAGGGATGGGGGCAAGAGACCCAGTACTTC

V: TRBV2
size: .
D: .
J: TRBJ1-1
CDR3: CAGSRGLNTEAFF
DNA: TGTGCCGGAAGCAGGGGATTGAACACTGAAGCTTTCTTT

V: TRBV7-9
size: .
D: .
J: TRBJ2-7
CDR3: CASSSAHEQYF
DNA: TGTGCCAGCAGTTCTGCGCACGAGCAGTACTTC

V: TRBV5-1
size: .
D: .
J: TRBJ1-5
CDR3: CASSYGGENQPQHF
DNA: TGCGCCAGCAGCTATGGAGGGGAAAATCAGCCCCAGCATTTT

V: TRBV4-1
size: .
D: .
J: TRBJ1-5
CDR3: CASSQPDRSNQPQHF
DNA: TGCGCCAGCAGCCAACCCGACAGAAGCAATCAGCCCCAGCATTTT

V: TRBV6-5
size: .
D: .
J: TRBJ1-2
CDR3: CASSRLDYGYTF
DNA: TGTGCCAGCAGTAGGTTAGACTATGGCTACACCTTC

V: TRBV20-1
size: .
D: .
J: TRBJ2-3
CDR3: CSANTDTQYF
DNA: TGCAGTGCTAACACAGATACGCAGTATTTT

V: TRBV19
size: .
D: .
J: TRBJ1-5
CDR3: CASLQDPSSNQPQHF
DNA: TGTGCCAGTTTACAGGACCCTTCTAGCAATCAGCCCCAGCATTTT

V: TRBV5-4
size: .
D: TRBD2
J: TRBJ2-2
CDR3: CASTLTVLADSNTGELFF
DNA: TGTGCCAGCACCCTGACGGTACTAGCGGATTCTAACACCGGGGAGCTGTTTTTT

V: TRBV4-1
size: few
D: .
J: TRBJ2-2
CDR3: CASSQVLWRENTGELFF
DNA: TGCGCCAGCAGCCAAGTTCTCTGGCGGGAGAACACCGGGGAGCTGTTTTTT

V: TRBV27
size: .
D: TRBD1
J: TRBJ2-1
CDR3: CASTGTGPYNEQFF
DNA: TGTGCCAGCACTGGGACAGGGCCCTACAATGAGCAGTTCTTC

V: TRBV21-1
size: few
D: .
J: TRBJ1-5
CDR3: CASSKVCYGRSNQPQHF
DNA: TGTGCCAGCAGCAAAGTCTGCTACGGGCGGTCAAATCAGCCCCAGCATTTT